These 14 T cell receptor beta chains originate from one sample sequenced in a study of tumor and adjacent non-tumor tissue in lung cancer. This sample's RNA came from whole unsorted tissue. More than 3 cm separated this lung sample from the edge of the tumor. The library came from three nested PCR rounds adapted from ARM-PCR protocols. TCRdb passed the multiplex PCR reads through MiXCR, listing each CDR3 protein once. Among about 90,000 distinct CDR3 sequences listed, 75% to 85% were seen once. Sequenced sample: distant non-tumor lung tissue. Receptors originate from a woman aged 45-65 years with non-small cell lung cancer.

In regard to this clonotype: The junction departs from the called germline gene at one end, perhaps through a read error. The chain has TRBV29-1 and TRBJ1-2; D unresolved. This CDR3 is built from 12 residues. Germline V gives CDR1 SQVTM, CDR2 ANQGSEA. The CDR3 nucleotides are TGTAGCGCCATGAAGGGCGATTATGGCTACGCCTTC. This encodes CSAMKGDYGYAF.

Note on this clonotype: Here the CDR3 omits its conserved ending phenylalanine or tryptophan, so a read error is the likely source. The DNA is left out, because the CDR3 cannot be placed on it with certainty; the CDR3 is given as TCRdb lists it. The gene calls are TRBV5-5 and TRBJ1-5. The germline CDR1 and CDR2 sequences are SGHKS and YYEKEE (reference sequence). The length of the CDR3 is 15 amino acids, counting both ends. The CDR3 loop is CASSVNPDWNQSQHV.

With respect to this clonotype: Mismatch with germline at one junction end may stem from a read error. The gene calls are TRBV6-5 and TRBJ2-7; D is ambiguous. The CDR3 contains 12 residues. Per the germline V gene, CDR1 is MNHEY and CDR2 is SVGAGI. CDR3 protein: CASTSWSHEQYF. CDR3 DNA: TGTGCCAGCACCAGCTGGAGCCACGAGCAGTATTTC.

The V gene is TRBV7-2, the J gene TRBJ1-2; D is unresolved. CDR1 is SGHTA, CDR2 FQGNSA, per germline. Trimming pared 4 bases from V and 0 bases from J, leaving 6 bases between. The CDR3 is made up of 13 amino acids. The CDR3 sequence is CASSSTANYGYTF. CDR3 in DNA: TGTGCCAGCAGCTCTACAGCTAACTATGGCTACACCTTC. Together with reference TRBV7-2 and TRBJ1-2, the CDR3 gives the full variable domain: GAGVSQSPSNKVTEKGKDVELRCDPISGHTALYWYRQSLGQGLEFLIYFQGNSAPDKSGLPSDRFSAERTGGSVSTLTIQRTQQEDSAVYLCASSSTANYGYTFGSGTRLTVV.

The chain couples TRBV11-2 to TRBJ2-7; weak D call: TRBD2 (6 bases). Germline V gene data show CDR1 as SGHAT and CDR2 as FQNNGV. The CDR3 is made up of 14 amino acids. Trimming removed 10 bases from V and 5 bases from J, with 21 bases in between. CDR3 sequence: CANGLSGCTNEQYF. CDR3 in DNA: TGTGCCAACGGCTTGAGCGGGTGTACCAACGAGCAGTACTTC.

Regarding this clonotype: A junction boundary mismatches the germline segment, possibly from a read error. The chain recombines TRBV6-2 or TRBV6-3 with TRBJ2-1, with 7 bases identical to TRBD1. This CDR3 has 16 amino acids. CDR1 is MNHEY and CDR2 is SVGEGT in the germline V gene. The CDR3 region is CASNTFIGTAIDEQLF. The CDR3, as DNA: TGTGCCAGCAACACCTTTATCGGGACAGCTATCGATGAGCAGTTATTC.

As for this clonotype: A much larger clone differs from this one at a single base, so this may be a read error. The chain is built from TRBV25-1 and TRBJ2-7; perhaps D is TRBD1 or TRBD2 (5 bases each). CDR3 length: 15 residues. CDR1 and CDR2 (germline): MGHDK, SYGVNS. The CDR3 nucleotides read TGTGCCAGCAGAGAATGGAAGGGACCTTCTTACGAGCAGTACTTC. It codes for CASREWKGPSYEQYF.

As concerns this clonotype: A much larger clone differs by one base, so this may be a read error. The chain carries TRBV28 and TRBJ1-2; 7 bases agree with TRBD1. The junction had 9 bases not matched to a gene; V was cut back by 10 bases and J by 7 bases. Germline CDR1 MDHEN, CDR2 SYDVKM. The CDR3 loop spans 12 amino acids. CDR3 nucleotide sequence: TGTGCCAACAAAAGGCAGGGGGGTGGCTACACCTTC. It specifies CANKRQGGGYTF.

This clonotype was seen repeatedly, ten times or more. CDR3: CAWSPGMDTEAFF. The CDR3 coding sequence is TGTGCCTGGAGCCCAGGGATGGACACTGAAGCTTTCTTT. V usage is TRBV30 and J usage is TRBJ1-1; a possible D gene is TRBD1 (5 bases). Between the trimmed V and J ends, which lost 3 bases and 3 bases, there was a span of 11 bases. CDR1 and CDR2 (germline): GTSNPN, SVGIG (reference sequence). The CDR3 consists of 13 residues.

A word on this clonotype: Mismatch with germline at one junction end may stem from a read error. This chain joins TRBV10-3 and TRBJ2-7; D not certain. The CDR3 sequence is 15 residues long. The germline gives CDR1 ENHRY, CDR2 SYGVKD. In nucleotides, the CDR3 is TGTACCATCAGTGAGTCGAATAGGGCGGCCTACGAGCAGTACTTC. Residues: CTISESNRAAYEQYF.

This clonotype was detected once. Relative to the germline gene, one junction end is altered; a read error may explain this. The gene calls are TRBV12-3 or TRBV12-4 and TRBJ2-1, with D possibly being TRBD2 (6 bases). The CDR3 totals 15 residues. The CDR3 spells CVSSSPGRGPNEQFF. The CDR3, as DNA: TGTGTCAGCAGTTCCCCGGGGCGGGGACCTAATGAGCAGTTCTTC.

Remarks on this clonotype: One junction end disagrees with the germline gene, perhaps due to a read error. The CDR3 bases are TGTGCCAACAGTTCCGCAACGCTTAGGGGTCCCTACGAGCAGTACTTC. Protein product: CANSSATLRGPYEQYF. The rearrangement joins TRBV6-7 to TRBJ2-7; TRBD1 might be the D (5 bases). TRBV6-7 is treated as an ORF (open reading frame) with a function not yet certain. The CDR3 spans 16 residues.

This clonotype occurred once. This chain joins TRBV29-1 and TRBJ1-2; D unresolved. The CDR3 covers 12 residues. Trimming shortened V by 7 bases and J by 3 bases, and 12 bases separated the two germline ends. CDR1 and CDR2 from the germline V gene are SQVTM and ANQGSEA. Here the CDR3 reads CSAAKGDYGYTF. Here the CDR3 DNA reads TGCAGCGCCGCAAAGGGCGACTATGGCTACACCTTC.

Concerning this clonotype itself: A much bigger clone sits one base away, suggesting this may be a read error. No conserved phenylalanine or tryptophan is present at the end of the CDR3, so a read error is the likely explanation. CDR3 region: CASSDSAYQTYEQYI. The DNA for the CDR3 is TGTGCCAGCAGTGATTCAGCGTATCAGACCTACGAGCAGTACATC. This chain joins TRBV2 and TRBJ2-7; D call uncertain. V dropped 3 bases and J dropped 2 bases, with 14 bases sitting between them. Germline V CDR1 and CDR2: SNHLY, FYNNEI. This CDR3 region has 15 residues.